This T cell receptor beta chain came from a study of beta chain features in type 1 diabetes. TCRB transcripts that were expressed got sequenced, as all of the isolated RNA had been reverse transcribed. Assay used: immunoSEQ multiplex PCR; TCRdb lists only in-frame clones, some missing. Here the sample spans some 290,000 clones, 13% to 15% being singletons. Trimming removed 2 bases at V and 4 bases at J, with 12 bases between. This CDR3 contains 15 residues. Per germline, CDR1 KGHSH and CDR2 LQKENI. Study results and limitations: Equally in patients and controls, PCR might preferentially amplify shorter templates. All four CD4+ subsets from Type 1 diabetes patients carried moderately but significantly shorter TCRB CDR3s.

All sorted populations exceeded 95% purity. A remark on this clone: Its target is unknown.

The sequence derives from a man younger than 40 with type 1 diabetes. The sample was naive CD4+ T cells from blood. The gene calls are TRBV18 and TRBJ2-1, with TRBD2 as a possible D gene (6 bases). In DNA, the CDR3 is TGTGCCAGCTCACCAACGGGAGTTGAGTACAATGAGCAGTTCTTC. Protein sequence: CASSPTGVEYNEQFF.